This T cell receptor (beta chain) was sequenced for a study of shared clonotypes between healthy human individuals. Background on the study: Researchers drew samples from a couple of women and a few men aged 18 to 49. Points from the study as a whole: The authors expected sequencing depth to affect clonotype sharing among donors.

On this clone itself: The antigen is unknown. Other nucleotide sequences in the sample specify the same CDR3.

Donors were Caucasian adults residing in Nashville, Tennessee, USA. In the sorted-subset replicate PCRs, 150 to 200 ng DNA, 25,000 to 35,000 T cell genomes, was used. The method was immunoSEQ multiplex PCR; TCRdb's version includes in-frame clones alone and lacks a portion of them. The sample includes about 2.4 million clones, 80% to 95% of them seen just once. V dropped 5 bases and J dropped 0 bases, with 13 bases sitting between them. This CDR3 has 15 residues. CDR1 is MDHEN and CDR2 is SYDVKM in the germline V gene. The TCR comes from a young man in good health. Some clones in this sample may be carry-over from other donors' samples. Sequencing was carried out using naive CD4+ T cells from PBMCs. The subset is: CD45RA+ positively selected. The V and J genes are TRBV28 and TRBJ1-1, with a tentative D call TRBD1 (5 bases). The CDR3 coding sequence is TGTGCCAGCAGTCCTAGAGGACAAATGAACACTGAAGCTTTCTTT. Translated, it gives CASSPRGQMNTEAFF. The whole variable domain, filled in from reference TRBV28 and TRBJ1-1, reads DVKVTQSSRYLVKRTGEKVFLECVQDMDHENMFWYRQDPGLGLRLIYFSYDVKMKEKGDIPEGYSVSREKKERFSLILESASTNQTSMYLCASSPRGQMNTEAFFGQGTRLTVV.